This TCR beta chain appears in the sequencing data of a study of T cell responses to AZD1222 COVID-19 vaccine. Assay used: immunoSEQ multiplex PCR; TCRdb lists only in-frame clones, some missing. The table records around 150,000 clones, 70% to 90% of them present only once. Germline values: CDR1 MNHNS, CDR2 SASEGT. The V and J ends lost 2 bases and 5 bases, in that order; junction bases with no gene match: 6. The CDR3 sequence is 16 residues long. The chain recombines TRBV6-1 with TRBJ1-4; 9 bases are a match to TRBD1. Sequenced material: peripheral blood, taken on day 0 of AZD1222 vaccination. This clonotype was obtained from an adult in good health. Written as DNA, the CDR3 is TGTGCCAGCAGTGAAAAGTCAGGGACAGGGAATGAAAAACTGTTTTTT. Its translation is CASSEKSGTGNEKLFF.